These 4 T cell receptor beta chains were all obtained from the same sample, sequenced in a study of blood T cell repertoires in COVID-19. Measured with immunoSEQ multiplex PCR; TCRdb has only the in-frame clones, and not every one. This sample has tens of thousands of clones, with approximately 85% found just once. The sequencing input was peripheral blood. The receptors originated from a woman between 65 and 79 years old in a cohort sampled during active COVID-19.

The rearrangement joins TRBV28 to TRBJ2-3; D is perhaps TRBD1 (5 bases). CDR1 and CDR2 from the germline V gene are MDHEN and SYDVKM. The CDR3 loop spans 15 amino acids. Trimming shortened V by 4 bases and J by 6 bases, and 17 bases separated the two germline ends. CDR3 DNA: TGTGCCAGCAGTTCCCCCGGCAGGGTCAGGGATACGCAGTATTTT. Its protein is CASSSPGRVRDTQYF.

This chain links TRBV30 with TRBJ2-7; 9 positions match TRBD1. This CDR3 region has 12 residues. CDR1 and CDR2 (germline): GTSNPN, SVGIG (reference sequence). The trim removed 4 bases at V and 4 bases at J, leaving 2 bases unmatched. This chain's CDR3 is CAWNRGQYEQYF. CDR3 coding DNA: TGTGCCTGGAACAGGGGGCAATACGAGCAGTACTTC. Supplemented by reference TRBV30 and TRBJ2-7, the full variable domain reads SQTIHQWPATLVQPVGSPLSLECTVEGTSNPNLYWYRQAAGRGLQLLFYSVGIGQISSEVPQNLSASRPQDRQFILSSKKLLLSDSGFYLCAWNRGQYEQYFGPGTRLTVT.

The chain recombines TRBV7-3 with TRBJ2-7; TRBD1 matches 11 bases. The ends lost 5 bases at V and 2 bases at J; junction bases unmatched: 2. Per the germline V gene, CDR1 is SGHTA and CDR2 is FQGTGA. This CDR3 is built from 14 residues. The chain's CDR3 is CASSLGQGAYEQYF. The CDR3 coding sequence is TGTGCCAGCAGCCTGGGACAGGGGGCCTACGAGCAGTACTTC.

This clone has a single count. At one boundary the junction diverges from the germline segment, which might be a read error. This chain links TRBV12-3 or TRBV12-4 with TRBJ1-2; TRBD1 is a possible D gene (6 bases). There are 13 residues in the CDR3. The CDR3 bases are TGCGCCCGCAGTTTCGGGGGGGTGGGGGCACACCACTTC. Translating it yields CARSFGGVGAHHF.